Listed here is a single TCR beta chain. This clonotype turned up a few times. Which antigen it targets is not known. Per-nucleotide qualities are absent, and no much larger clonotype sits a single base away. The sample is drawn from a study of T cell repertoires in cytomegalovirus infection (dated by TCRdb to about 2019). Regarding the study in general: Alongside well-studied HLA-B-restricted epitopes, the peptide stimulations were aimed at recently identified HLA-C-restricted CMV epitopes, whose presentation resists viral immunomodulation. Because public TCR beta signatures pointed to carriage of CMV infection together with the matching HLA type, the HLA type of each donor mattered for the analysis.

Paper-wide results and their limitations: Carriers of CMV infection plus the relevant HLA type were discriminated by the cumulative frequency of public TCR beta family members in the study cohort and in an independent roughly 350-donor cohort. In the ex vivo response, HLA-C-restricted CMV-specific TCR beta clonotypes were dominant, and in two of eight donors the single most frequent clonotype came from this HLA-C-restricted group.

Including cysteine and phenylalanine, the CDR3 has 16 amino acids. Just CDR3 DNA is preserved here, 48 bases in frame from base 1. CDR1 and CDR2 were assigned from the germline V gene (reference sequence) as LNHNV and YYDKDF. The V end loses 6 bases and the J end loses 2 bases, and a stretch of 20 bases separates them. For sequencing, an Illumina HiSeq 1500 was employed. TCRdb itself trimmed the public reads at Q25 with fastp, ran MiXCR and retained productive beta chains. Rows are combined by CDR3 protein, so each entry shows the most common genes and DNA. The table for this sample lists about 160,000 distinct CDR3 sequences; less than 25% of them were counted only once. In total, the top ten clones hold under 30% of the sample. What the treatment or condition label conveys for this sample: in vitro stimulation with specific CMV peptide epitopes to enrich CMV-specific T cells.

Sequencing used CD8+ T cells from cultured PBMCs, obtained from culture after CMV antigen stimulation. The TCR originated in a human donor in good health (CMV status not recorded). Some clones in this sample may be carry-over from other donors' samples. The chain is made from TRBV15 and TRBJ2-7; the D call is tentative, TRBD1 or TRBD2, as each matches 5 bases. The nucleotides are TGTGCCACCAGTGGCCGTTCGGGACGCAGTCCCTACGAGCAGTACTTC. This encodes CATSGRSGRSPYEQYF.